This is a list of T cell receptor beta chains from one sample in a study of blood T cells in healthy people across ages. TCRdb re-derived calls from the 5' RACE reads in MiXCR, one entry per CDR3 protein. Of 700,000 to 950,000 distinct CDR3 sequences detected, 55% to 70% appear once; the ten largest clones hold 22%. Sequenced sample: blood. The receptors come from a man aged 25 to 40 in good health. The CDR3 runs from the conserved cysteine through the conserved F or W. The order of the fields is clone size, D gene, V gene, J gene, CDR3 DNA, CDR3 protein. The D gene is left open where the match is weak. Expanded clones get a size class; other rows say once, few or many, or leave the size out.

clone_size: -
d_call: -
v_call: TRBV12-3/TRBV12-4
j_call: TRBJ2-7
cdr3_nt: TGTGCCAGCAGTTTGTTTGAGACTAGGGAGGCGGAGCAGTACTTC
cdr3_aa: CASSLFETREAEQYF

clone_size: -
d_call: -
v_call: TRBV27
j_call: TRBJ2-3
cdr3_nt: TGTCCCAGGAGGGGACAGCGAGATACGCAGTATTTT
cdr3_aa: CPRRGQRDTQYF

clone_size: -
d_call: -
v_call: TRBV5-1
j_call: TRBJ2-1
cdr3_nt: TGCGCCAGCAGCTTGGAAGGGACCCTCAGCGATGAGCAGTTCTTC
cdr3_aa: CASSLEGTLSDEQFF

clone_size: -
d_call: -
v_call: TRBV2
j_call: TRBJ1-4
cdr3_nt: TGTGCCAGCAGTGATAGGACATCGTACGGGAAACTGTTTTTT
cdr3_aa: CASSDRTSYGKLFF

clone_size: few
d_call: -
v_call: TRBV4-3
j_call: TRBJ2-5
cdr3_nt: TGCGCCAGCAGCCAAGTAGCAAGGGAGACCCAGTACTTC
cdr3_aa: CASSQVARETQYF

clone_size: -
d_call: -
v_call: TRBV12-3/TRBV12-4
j_call: TRBJ2-5
cdr3_nt: TGTGCCAGCAGCAAAGACAGGTCGGAGACCCAGTACTTC
cdr3_aa: CASSKDRSETQYF

clone_size: -
d_call: -
v_call: TRBV20-1
j_call: TRBJ2-1
cdr3_nt: TGCAGTGCTGGAGGCTCAGGTCACAATGAGCAGTTCTTC
cdr3_aa: CSAGGSGHNEQFF

clone_size: -
d_call: TRBD1
v_call: TRBV6-5
j_call: TRBJ1-1
cdr3_nt: TGTGCCAGCACCGGGGACAGGCTGGACACTGAAGCTTTCTTT
cdr3_aa: CASTGDRLDTEAFF

clone_size: -
d_call: -
v_call: TRBV12-3/TRBV12-4
j_call: TRBJ1-1
cdr3_nt: TGTGCCAGCACTACAGGGAGTGTCACTGAAGCTTTCTTT
cdr3_aa: CASTTGSVTEAFF

clone_size: -
d_call: -
v_call: TRBV20-1
j_call: TRBJ1-5
cdr3_nt: TGCAGTGCTTCCACCGGGCCGGGTCAGCCCCAGCATTTT
cdr3_aa: CSASTGPGQPQHF

clone_size: few
d_call: TRBD1
v_call: TRBV12-3/TRBV12-4
j_call: TRBJ2-7
cdr3_nt: TGTGCCAGCAGCCACAGGGGAAGTGGCCCCTACGAGCAGTACTTC
cdr3_aa: CASSHRGSGPYEQYF

clone_size: once
d_call: TRBD2
v_call: TRBV12-3/TRBV12-4
j_call: TRBJ2-5
cdr3_nt: TGTGCCAGCAGTTTCTCTAGCGGGGGGACGTACCAAGAGACCCAGTACTTC
cdr3_aa: CASSFSSGGTYQETQYF

clone_size: -
d_call: -
v_call: TRBV24-1
j_call: TRBJ2-1
cdr3_nt: TGTGCCACCGAGGGTACGGGAGTTCGGAATGAGCAGTTCTTC
cdr3_aa: CATEGTGVRNEQFF

clone_size: few
d_call: TRBD1
v_call: TRBV28
j_call: TRBJ1-2
cdr3_nt: TGTGCCAGCAGTGCTACGGGACAGGGTTCGGGCTACACCTTC
cdr3_aa: CASSATGQGSGYTF

clone_size: many
d_call: -
v_call: TRBV20-1
j_call: TRBJ1-2
cdr3_nt: TGCAGTGCTAGAGATCACGGCAGTAACTATGGCTACACCTTC
cdr3_aa: CSARDHGSNYGYTF

clone_size: -
d_call: TRBD1
v_call: TRBV28
j_call: TRBJ2-7
cdr3_nt: TGTGCCAGCAGCCTCCCGGGACAGTACGAGCAGTACTTC
cdr3_aa: CASSLPGQYEQYF

clone_size: -
d_call: -
v_call: TRBV29-1
j_call: TRBJ2-3
cdr3_nt: TGCAGCGCCGGGGGTGGGGGCGGCCGCACAGATACGCAGTATTTT
cdr3_aa: CSAGGGGGRTDTQYF

clone_size: few
d_call: -
v_call: TRBV7-2
j_call: TRBJ2-1
cdr3_nt: TGTGCCAGCAGCTTATCAAGGACAGCCCTATACAATGAGCAGTTCTTC
cdr3_aa: CASSLSRTALYNEQFF

clone_size: few
d_call: -
v_call: TRBV7-9
j_call: TRBJ2-5
cdr3_nt: TGTGCCAGCAGCCCGGACTCCAAGAGGGAGACCCAGTACTTC
cdr3_aa: CASSPDSKRETQYF

clone_size: -
d_call: -
v_call: TRBV4-1
j_call: TRBJ2-1
cdr3_nt: TGCGCCAGCAGCCCGAGGACCCCGGCGAATGAGCAGTTCTTC
cdr3_aa: CASSPRTPANEQFF

clone_size: -
d_call: -
v_call: TRBV28
j_call: TRBJ2-1
cdr3_nt: TGTGCCAGCAAAATAACTGGGGGAGACTACAATGAGCAGTTCTTC
cdr3_aa: CASKITGGDYNEQFF

clone_size: -
d_call: -
v_call: TRBV5-1
j_call: TRBJ2-3
cdr3_nt: TGCGCCAGCAGCTTGACTCTAGGGGGTGGAACAGATACGCAGTATTTT
cdr3_aa: CASSLTLGGGTDTQYF

clone_size: -
d_call: -
v_call: TRBV29-1
j_call: TRBJ2-7
cdr3_nt: TGCAGCGTCGGGATCGACAGACGTTACGAGCAGTACTTC
cdr3_aa: CSVGIDRRYEQYF

clone_size: once
d_call: TRBD1
v_call: TRBV20-1
j_call: TRBJ2-7
cdr3_nt: TGCAGTGCTAGAGTCTTACCGGGACAGGGATCGGGTTCCAACGAGCAGTACTTC
cdr3_aa: CSARVLPGQGSGSNEQYF

clone_size: -
d_call: -
v_call: TRBV9
j_call: TRBJ2-3
cdr3_nt: TGTGCCAGCAGCCCTAGCTTGCGTTTCGAAACAGATACGCAGTATTTT
cdr3_aa: CASSPSLRFETDTQYF

clone_size: -
d_call: -
v_call: TRBV2
j_call: TRBJ2-5
cdr3_nt: TGTGCCAGCAGTGTTAAGCGGCAAGAGACCCAGTACTTC
cdr3_aa: CASSVKRQETQYF

clone_size: -
d_call: -
v_call: TRBV5-1
j_call: TRBJ2-4
cdr3_nt: TGCGCCAGCAGCTTGGTCCTTGGTAGCGAAAACATTCAGTACTTC
cdr3_aa: CASSLVLGSENIQYF

clone_size: -
d_call: -
v_call: TRBV28
j_call: TRBJ2-5
cdr3_nt: TGTGCCAGCAGTCGAAACCCAGATGCGGAGACCCAGTACTTC
cdr3_aa: CASSRNPDAETQYF

clone_size: -
d_call: -
v_call: TRBV7-2
j_call: TRBJ2-7
cdr3_nt: TGTGCCAGCAGCGCCCGGTTTGACTCCTACGAGCAGTACTTC
cdr3_aa: CASSARFDSYEQYF

clone_size: few
d_call: TRBD1
v_call: TRBV20-1
j_call: TRBJ1-1
cdr3_nt: TGCAGTGCCCTCCCCGGGACAGTATCTGAAGCTTTCTTT
cdr3_aa: CSALPGTVSEAFF

clone_size: few
d_call: TRBD1
v_call: TRBV5-1
j_call: TRBJ2-3
cdr3_nt: TGCGCCAGCAGCTTGGTTAGGACAGGGGGTCGCACAGATACGCAGTATTTT
cdr3_aa: CASSLVRTGGRTDTQYF

clone_size: -
d_call: -
v_call: TRBV6-6
j_call: TRBJ2-1
cdr3_nt: TGTGCCTGCAGTTCGGGGACCGCCAATGAGCAGTTCTTC
cdr3_aa: CACSSGTANEQFF

clone_size: -
d_call: -
v_call: TRBV7-9
j_call: TRBJ2-5
cdr3_nt: TGTGCCAGCAGCTTAATGGGGTCCGGAGAGACCCAGTACTTC
cdr3_aa: CASSLMGSGETQYF

clone_size: -
d_call: -
v_call: TRBV20-1
j_call: TRBJ2-7
cdr3_nt: TGCAGTGCTAGAGAGGGTGGCACCTACGAGCAGTACTTC
cdr3_aa: CSAREGGTYEQYF

clone_size: -
d_call: -
v_call: TRBV9
j_call: TRBJ2-7
cdr3_nt: TGTGCCAGCAGCGTAGGAACAGCGCCCTACGAGCAGTACTTC
cdr3_aa: CASSVGTAPYEQYF

clone_size: -
d_call: -
v_call: TRBV7-9
j_call: TRBJ2-7
cdr3_nt: TGTGCCAGCAGCGGACACCGGGTTTTGGGGGGGGCGAGCTCCTACGAGCAGTACTTC
cdr3_aa: CASSGHRVLGGASSYEQYF

clone_size: few
d_call: -
v_call: TRBV25-1
j_call: TRBJ2-7
cdr3_nt: TGTGCCAGCAGTGAATTAAGGGGGGGTTACGAGCAGTACTTC
cdr3_aa: CASSELRGGYEQYF

clone_size: -
d_call: -
v_call: TRBV14
j_call: TRBJ2-3
cdr3_nt: TGTGCCAGCAGCCAAGTGGGACCTTTTACGGATACGCAGTATTTT
cdr3_aa: CASSQVGPFTDTQYF

clone_size: few
d_call: -
v_call: TRBV6-6
j_call: TRBJ1-2
cdr3_nt: TGTGCCAGTGCGAGGGGCTGGAATGATGGCTACACCTTC
cdr3_aa: CASARGWNDGYTF

clone_size: -
d_call: TRBD2
v_call: TRBV20-1
j_call: TRBJ2-1
cdr3_nt: TGCAGTGCTCCACTAGCGGGGAGACGCTCCTACAATGAGCAGTTCTTC
cdr3_aa: CSAPLAGRRSYNEQFF

clone_size: -
d_call: TRBD1
v_call: TRBV24-1
j_call: TRBJ2-3
cdr3_nt: TGTGCCACGGGGTCCGGGACAGCACAAGATACGCAGTATTTT
cdr3_aa: CATGSGTAQDTQYF

clone_size: -
d_call: TRBD1
v_call: TRBV29-1
j_call: TRBJ2-1
cdr3_nt: TGCAGCGCCAGGGACAGTTCGAGGCACAATGAGCAGTTCTTC
cdr3_aa: CSARDSSRHNEQFF

clone_size: -
d_call: -
v_call: TRBV21-1
j_call: TRBJ2-3
cdr3_nt: TGTGCCAGCAGCAAACTAGGAGAGGGCACAGATACGCAGTATTTT
cdr3_aa: CASSKLGEGTDTQYF

clone_size: -
d_call: -
v_call: TRBV20-1
j_call: TRBJ1-2
cdr3_nt: TGCACTGCGTGGGAGGGCAATGGCTACACCTTC
cdr3_aa: CTAWEGNGYTF

clone_size: -
d_call: TRBD2
v_call: TRBV7-9
j_call: TRBJ2-1
cdr3_nt: TGTGCCAGCAGCTTTTATGGCGGGAGTCTCGGAGGGAATGAGCAGTTCTTC
cdr3_aa: CASSFYGGSLGGNEQFF

clone_size: -
d_call: -
v_call: TRBV6-1
j_call: TRBJ2-7
cdr3_nt: TGTGCCAGCAGGCGAGCGGGTTGGACCTACGAGCAGTACTTC
cdr3_aa: CASRRAGWTYEQYF